This TCR beta chain is from a study of T cells in narcolepsy. This clone appeared a few times. Antigen: not known. General observations from the study: Autoreactive clonotypes reportedly recurred in blood of same and different patients, not controls. Autoreactive clone sequences were missing from some blood memory CD4+ repertoires.

Data came from immunoSEQ multiplex PCR; TCRdb stores just in-frame clones and leaves some out. The sample holds 30,000 to 35,000 clones, 75% to 90% seen once. Germline V lookup: CDR1 SEHNR, CDR2 FQNEAQ (reference sequence). Trimming removed 1 base at V and 6 bases at J, with 9 bases between. The CDR3 has 13 residues. The rearrangement uses TRBV7-9 and TRBJ1-1; no firm D call. The material sequenced was CD45RA- memory CD4+ T cells from PBMCs. The receptor comes from a human donor with narcolepsy. CDR3: CASSLGAVPEAFF. The CDR3 DNA is TGTGCCAGCAGCTTAGGGGCAGTACCTGAAGCTTTCTTT.